These 3 T cell receptor beta chains share one sample of origin, sequenced in a study of T cell repertoires in cytomegalovirus infection. The antigens for these receptors are not known. MiXCR, run by TCRdb on the reads, gives a single entry per CDR3 protein. The table records about 900,000 distinct CDR3 sequences, around 30% of them present only once. The sequenced sample was cultured CD8+ T cells from PBMCs, obtained from culture after CMV antigen stimulation. The receptors were sampled from a human donor in good health (CMV status not recorded). Some clones in this sample may be carry-over from other donors' samples.

This clonotype was observed many times. The CDR3 coding sequence is TGTGCCAGCAGTGATGGACTAGCGGGGGGGGCTGATGAGCAGTTCTTC. Translated: CASSDGLAGGADEQFF. V usage is TRBV6-1 and J usage is TRBJ2-1; TRBD2 agrees at 15 bases. This CDR3 is built from 16 residues. Unmatched junction bases numbered 5, after V lost 3 bases and J lost 8 bases. CDR1 and CDR2 (germline): MNHNS, SASEGT.

The genes are TRBV7-6 and TRBJ2-5; D is uncertain. With 5 bases removed from V and 1 base from J, the gap between germline ends came to 14 bases. Germline CDR1 is SGHVS and CDR2 is FNYEAQ. This CDR3 has 15 residues. This CDR3 is CASSAGLGSQETQYF. As DNA, the CDR3 is TGTGCCAGCAGCGCAGGTTTGGGTTCCCAAGAGACCCAGTACTTC.

The chain uses TRBV27 and TRBJ1-1; TRBD1 agrees at 7 bases. V lost 7 bases, J lost 5 bases, and 10 bases stayed unmatched. Germline CDR1 reads MNHEY; CDR2 reads SMNVEV (reference sequence). The CDR3 loop spans 14 amino acids. The CDR3, as DNA: TGTGCCAGCAAACCAGGGGGGACACATACTGAAGCTTTCTTT. Encoded protein: CASKPGGTHTEAFF.